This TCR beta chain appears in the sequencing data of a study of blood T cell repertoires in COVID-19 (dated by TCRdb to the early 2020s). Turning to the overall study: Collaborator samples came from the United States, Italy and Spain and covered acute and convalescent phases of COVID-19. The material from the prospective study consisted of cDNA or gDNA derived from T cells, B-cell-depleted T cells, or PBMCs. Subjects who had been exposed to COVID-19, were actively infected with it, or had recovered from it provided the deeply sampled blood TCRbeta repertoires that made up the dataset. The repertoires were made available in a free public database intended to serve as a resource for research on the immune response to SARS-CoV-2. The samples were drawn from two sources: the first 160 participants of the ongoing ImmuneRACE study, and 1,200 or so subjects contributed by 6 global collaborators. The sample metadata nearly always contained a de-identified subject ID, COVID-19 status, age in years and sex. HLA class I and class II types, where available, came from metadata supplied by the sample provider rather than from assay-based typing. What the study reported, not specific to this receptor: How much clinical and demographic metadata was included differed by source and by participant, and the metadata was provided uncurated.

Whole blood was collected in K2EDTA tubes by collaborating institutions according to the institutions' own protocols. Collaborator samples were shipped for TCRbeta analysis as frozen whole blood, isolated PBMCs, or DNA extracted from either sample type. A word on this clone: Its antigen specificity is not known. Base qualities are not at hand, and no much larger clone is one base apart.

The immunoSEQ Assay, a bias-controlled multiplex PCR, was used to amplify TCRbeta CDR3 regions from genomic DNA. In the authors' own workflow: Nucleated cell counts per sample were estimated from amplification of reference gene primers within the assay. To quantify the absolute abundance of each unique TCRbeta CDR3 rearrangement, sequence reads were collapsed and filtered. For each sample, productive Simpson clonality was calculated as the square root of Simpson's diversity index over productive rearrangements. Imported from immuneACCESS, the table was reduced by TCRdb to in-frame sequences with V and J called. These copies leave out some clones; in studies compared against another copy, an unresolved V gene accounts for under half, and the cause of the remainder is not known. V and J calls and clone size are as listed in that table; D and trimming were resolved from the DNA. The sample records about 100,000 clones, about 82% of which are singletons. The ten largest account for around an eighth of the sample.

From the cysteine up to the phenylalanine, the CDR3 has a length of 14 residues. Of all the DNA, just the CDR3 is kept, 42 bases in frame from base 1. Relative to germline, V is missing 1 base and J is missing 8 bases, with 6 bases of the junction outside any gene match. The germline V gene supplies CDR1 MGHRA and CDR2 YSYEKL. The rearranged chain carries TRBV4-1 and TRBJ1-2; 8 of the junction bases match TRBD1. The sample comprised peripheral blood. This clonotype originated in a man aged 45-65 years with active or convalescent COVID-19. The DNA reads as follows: TGCGCCAGCAGCCAAGGAACAGGGGGGCGCGGCTACACCTTC. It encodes CASSQGTGGRGYTF.